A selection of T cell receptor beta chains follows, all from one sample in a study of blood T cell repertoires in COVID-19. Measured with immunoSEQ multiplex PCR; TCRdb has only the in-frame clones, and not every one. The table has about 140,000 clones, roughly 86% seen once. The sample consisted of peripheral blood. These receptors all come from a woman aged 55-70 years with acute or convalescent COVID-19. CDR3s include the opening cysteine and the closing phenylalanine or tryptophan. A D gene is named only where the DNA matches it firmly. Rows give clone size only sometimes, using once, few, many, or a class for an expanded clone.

cdr3_nt: TGTGCCAGCAGTTCCGTACACAGGGTACTATTGGGCACTGAAGCTTTCTTT
cdr3_aa: CASSSVHRVLLGTEAFF
d_call: .
v_call: TRBV27
clone_size: .
j_call: TRBJ1-1

cdr3_nt: TGCGCCAGCAGCTTGGAAGGGGGTCAGGGGGAGACCCAGTACTTC
cdr3_aa: CASSLEGGQGETQYF
d_call: .
v_call: TRBV5-1
clone_size: once
j_call: TRBJ2-5

cdr3_nt: TGTGCCAGTCGCCGGTGGGACAGGGAATTAAACTATGGCTACACCTTC
cdr3_aa: CASRRWDRELNYGYTF
d_call: TRBD1
v_call: TRBV19
clone_size: .
j_call: TRBJ1-2

cdr3_nt: TGTGCCAGCAGCTTAGGGCAGCAGGGGACCGGGGCCAACGTCCTGACTTTC
cdr3_aa: CASSLGQQGTGANVLTF
d_call: .
v_call: TRBV11-3
clone_size: .
j_call: TRBJ2-6

cdr3_nt: TGTGCCAGCAGCCTAGCCGGGACAGCAAACACTGAAGCTTTCTTT
cdr3_aa: CASSLAGTANTEAFF
d_call: TRBD1
v_call: TRBV7-8
clone_size: .
j_call: TRBJ1-1

cdr3_nt: TGCGCCAGCAGCCAAGATCAGGGGAGCTACGAGCAGTACTTC
cdr3_aa: CASSQDQGSYEQYF
d_call: .
v_call: TRBV4-1
clone_size: .
j_call: TRBJ2-7

cdr3_nt: TGTGCCAGCTCATCGACGGACAGGGGGAACAATGAAGCTTTCTTT
cdr3_aa: CASSSTDRGNNEAFF
d_call: TRBD1
v_call: TRBV18
clone_size: .
j_call: TRBJ1-1

cdr3_nt: TGCAGTGGTCTTGCCGGGGGTCCCCAGCATTTT
cdr3_aa: CSGLAGGPQHF
d_call: .
v_call: TRBV20-1
clone_size: .
j_call: TRBJ1-5

cdr3_nt: TGCGCCAGCAGCCGAGATGCCCGATCTTACGAGCAGTACTTC
cdr3_aa: CASSRDARSYEQYF
d_call: .
v_call: TRBV5-1
clone_size: .
j_call: TRBJ2-7

cdr3_nt: TGTGCCAGCAGTTATCTCGACAGGGCTGGCTACACCTTC
cdr3_aa: CASSYLDRAGYTF
d_call: TRBD1
v_call: TRBV6-2/TRBV6-3
clone_size: .
j_call: TRBJ1-2

cdr3_nt: TGTGCCACCAGCAGAGATGGCGGGGGTATCGGGGAGCTGTTTTTT
cdr3_aa: CATSRDGGGIGELFF
d_call: TRBD2
v_call: TRBV15
clone_size: .
j_call: TRBJ2-2

cdr3_nt: TGTGCCAGCAGGGGGGGACAGGTAGCCTCACCCCTCCACTTT
cdr3_aa: CASRGGQVASPLHF
d_call: TRBD1
v_call: TRBV28
clone_size: .
j_call: TRBJ1-6

cdr3_nt: TGCGCCAGCAGCTTGGGGACAGAGTTCTACACCTTC
cdr3_aa: CASSLGTEFYTF
d_call: .
v_call: TRBV5-1
clone_size: .
j_call: TRBJ1-2

cdr3_nt: TGTGCCAGCAGCCCCACACTAGCGGGGGATCCAACTTTC
cdr3_aa: CASSPTLAGDPTF
d_call: TRBD2
v_call: TRBV7-2
clone_size: once
j_call: TRBJ2-7

cdr3_nt: TGTGCCAGCAGCTTGGCGCGACAGGGGGTGAGCGGCTACACCTTC
cdr3_aa: CASSLARQGVSGYTF
d_call: TRBD1
v_call: TRBV5-4
clone_size: .
j_call: TRBJ1-2

cdr3_nt: TGTGCCAGCAGCGGACAGGGGATTAATTCACCCCTCCACTTT
cdr3_aa: CASSGQGINSPLHF
d_call: TRBD1
v_call: TRBV5-4
clone_size: .
j_call: TRBJ1-6

cdr3_nt: TGTGCCAGCCACTATCCCGGGACAGGGTTGGTGAACACTGAAGCTTTCTTT
cdr3_aa: CASHYPGTGLVNTEAFF
d_call: TRBD1
v_call: TRBV7-2
clone_size: .
j_call: TRBJ1-1

cdr3_nt: TGTGCCAGCAGCTCTCAGGGTTCCCCCCGCTACGAGCAGTACTTC
cdr3_aa: CASSSQGSPRYEQYF
d_call: .
v_call: TRBV5-4
clone_size: .
j_call: TRBJ2-7

cdr3_nt: TGTGCCAGCAGCTTGACAGGGAAAGGCAATCAGCCCCAGCATTTT
cdr3_aa: CASSLTGKGNQPQHF
d_call: TRBD1
v_call: TRBV7-2
clone_size: .
j_call: TRBJ1-5

cdr3_nt: TGTGCCAGCAGCGCACCCCCACTACAGGGTTTTAATTCACCCCTCCACTTT
cdr3_aa: CASSAPPLQGFNSPLHF
d_call: .
v_call: TRBV5-4
clone_size: many
j_call: TRBJ1-6

cdr3_nt: TGTGCCAGTAGTATAAGGAGAGAGACCCAGTACTTC
cdr3_aa: CASSIRRETQYF
d_call: .
v_call: TRBV19
clone_size: .
j_call: TRBJ2-5

cdr3_nt: TGCGCCAGCAGCTTGGTGACGACTAGCGGGGGGGTTTTCAATGAGCAGTTCTTC
cdr3_aa: CASSLVTTSGGVFNEQFF
d_call: TRBD2
v_call: TRBV5-1
clone_size: .
j_call: TRBJ2-1

cdr3_nt: TGTGCTAGCAGCTTGGGGACTTCGGTGAGGTACGAGCAGTACTTC
cdr3_aa: CASSLGTSVRYEQYF
d_call: .
v_call: TRBV7-7
clone_size: .
j_call: TRBJ2-7

cdr3_nt: TGTGCCAGCAGCCAAGGCGGGAAGGGGTACGAGCAGTACTTC
cdr3_aa: CASSQGGKGYEQYF
d_call: .
v_call: TRBV3-1/TRBV3-2
clone_size: many
j_call: TRBJ2-7

cdr3_nt: TGTGCCAGCAGGATGGACAGGGCCACTGAAGCTTTCTTT
cdr3_aa: CASRMDRATEAFF
d_call: TRBD1
v_call: TRBV6-5
clone_size: .
j_call: TRBJ1-1

cdr3_nt: TGTGCCAGCAGCTTGCTGGAGCGGGGGAGCTCCTACAATGAGCAGTTCTTC
cdr3_aa: CASSLLERGSSYNEQFF
d_call: TRBD2
v_call: TRBV7-9
clone_size: .
j_call: TRBJ2-1

cdr3_nt: TGTGCCAGAAGCGGACTAGCGGGCTTACAAGAGACCCAGTACTTC
cdr3_aa: CARSGLAGLQETQYF
d_call: TRBD2
v_call: TRBV2
clone_size: .
j_call: TRBJ2-5

cdr3_nt: TGTGCCAGCAGCTTTGGACTTAGCAATCAGCCCCAGCATTTT
cdr3_aa: CASSFGLSNQPQHF
d_call: .
v_call: TRBV11-2
clone_size: .
j_call: TRBJ1-5

cdr3_nt: TGCAGCGTTGCAGTTGGGGGCGGCGAGCAGTACTTC
cdr3_aa: CSVAVGGGEQYF
d_call: .
v_call: TRBV29-1
clone_size: .
j_call: TRBJ2-7

cdr3_nt: TGTGCCTGGAGTCCCCTACAGGGGGTTAATTCACCCCTCCACTTT
cdr3_aa: CAWSPLQGVNSPLHF
d_call: TRBD1
v_call: TRBV30
clone_size: .
j_call: TRBJ1-6

cdr3_nt: TGTGCCAGCAGCTTAGACGCGGGGGCCTACTTTCAGCCCCAGCATTTT
cdr3_aa: CASSLDAGAYFQPQHF
d_call: .
v_call: TRBV7-2
clone_size: .
j_call: TRBJ1-5

cdr3_nt: TGTGCCAGCAGTGAAGGTCTTCTACAAGAGACCCAGTACTTC
cdr3_aa: CASSEGLLQETQYF
d_call: .
v_call: TRBV6-1
clone_size: .
j_call: TRBJ2-5

cdr3_nt: TGTGCCAGCAGCCTACCGACAGGGGCGGACAATGAGCAGTTCTTC
cdr3_aa: CASSLPTGADNEQFF
d_call: TRBD1
v_call: TRBV14
clone_size: .
j_call: TRBJ2-1

cdr3_nt: TGTGCCAGCAGTGAGGCCCAGCGGGTTTCCGGGGAGCTGTTTTTT
cdr3_aa: CASSEAQRVSGELFF
d_call: .
v_call: TRBV6-1
clone_size: .
j_call: TRBJ2-2

cdr3_nt: TGTGCCAGCAACCCTCGGAGCTCTGGGGCCAACGTCCTGACTTTC
cdr3_aa: CASNPRSSGANVLTF
d_call: .
v_call: TRBV6-5
clone_size: once
j_call: TRBJ2-6